This T cell receptor beta chain was sequenced in a study of shared clonotypes between healthy human individuals. Trimming took 3 bases from V and 8 from J, leaving 11 bases between them. The CDR3 loop spans 13 amino acids. CDR1 KGHSH and CDR2 LQKENI come from the germline V gene. Assay used: immunoSEQ multiplex PCR; TCRdb lists only in-frame clones, some missing. The data show 2 million to 3 million clones, approximately 93% seen once. The specimen was naive CD4+ T cells from PBMCs. Sample subset: CD45RA+ positively selected. This sequence joins TRBV18 and TRBJ2-4; no clear D. This clonotype originated in a man aged 18-30 years in good health. Some clones in this sample may be carry-over from other donors' samples. The DNA of the CDR3 is TGTGCCAGCTCACCGGGCCACCGAGACATTCAGTACTTC. Amino acids: CASSPGHRDIQYF.